This entry lists 19 T cell receptor beta chains sequenced from one sample in a study of blood T cell repertoires in COVID-19. Assay: immunoSEQ multiplex PCR; the TCRdb copy retains only in-frame clones and omits some. This table holds under 100,000 clones, approximately 86% found once. The material sequenced was peripheral blood. These receptors came from a man older than 75 with active or convalescent COVID-19.

J is TRBJ2-2 and V is TRBV2; 8 positions match TRBD1. V shed 3 bases, J shed 4 bases, and the junction held 4 bases outside the gene matches. The length of the CDR3 is 15 residues. Germline V gene lookup returns CDR1 SNHLY and CDR2 FYNNEI. The CDR3 nucleotides are TGTGCCAGCAGTGATACAGGGGGACGCACCGGGGAGCTGTTTTTT. Translated: CASSDTGGRTGELFF.

This clone showed up just a few times. The gene calls are TRBV2 and TRBJ2-3, with 7 bases that match TRBD2. Germline CDR1 and CDR2: SNHLY and FYNNEI. There are 14 residues in the CDR3. The V gene end was trimmed by 7 bases and the J gene end by 4 bases; junction bases not matched to a gene: 8. CDR3 protein: CASNLGGSPDTQYF. CDR3 DNA sequence: TGTGCCAGCAATCTGGGCGGGAGTCCAGATACGCAGTATTTT.

V usage is TRBV7-9 and J usage is TRBJ1-1, with no clear D. V lost 1 base and J 1 base, leaving 13 bases between the germline ends. The CDR3 extends over 16 amino acids. The germline gives CDR1 SEHNR, CDR2 FQNEAQ (reference sequence). CDR3 loop: CASSLDAGRPNTEAFF. The CDR3 DNA reads as TGTGCCAGCAGCTTAGATGCCGGCAGGCCGAACACTGAAGCTTTCTTT. The full variable domain, completed using reference TRBV7-9 and TRBJ1-1, is DTGVSQNPRHKITKRGQNVTFRCDPISEHNRLYWYRQTLGQGPEFLTYFQNEAQLEKSRLLSDRFSAERPKGSFSTLEIQRTEQGDSAMYLCASSLDAGRPNTEAFFGQGTRLTVV.

The chain has TRBV7-9 and TRBJ1-2, with 7 nucleotides matching TRBD1. The CDR3 has 13 residues. V lost 5 bases to trimming and J lost 5 bases; unmatched junction nucleotides: 5. Germline assignment: CDR1 SEHNR and CDR2 FQNEAQ (reference sequence). CDR3 coding DNA: TGTGCCAGCAGCCAGGGACAGTTTTATGGCTACACCTTC. Translation gives CASSQGQFYGYTF.

The chain is built from TRBV6-5 and TRBJ2-7, with 7 bases fitting TRBD1. The CDR3 spans 14 residues. V shed 6 bases, J shed 6 bases, and the junction held 11 bases outside the gene matches. Germline V gene data show CDR1 as MNHEY and CDR2 as SVGAGI. CDR3 DNA: TGTGCCAGCAGACCCAGACAGGGTATAGTCGAGCAGTACGTC. It translates to CASRPRQGIVEQYV.

This clone is a singleton in its sample. V gene TRBV27 combines with J gene TRBJ2-2, with D perhaps matching TRBD1 (6 bases). This CDR3 contains 15 residues. From germline, CDR1 is MNHEY and CDR2 SMNVEV (reference sequence). Deletions cut 2 bases from V and 6 bases from J, with 13 bases between. CDR3 region: CASSLTGQYPGELFF. In DNA, the CDR3 is TGTGCCAGCAGTTTAACCGGACAGTATCCCGGGGAGCTGTTTTTT.

The chain combines TRBV18 with TRBJ2-6; 8 bases align to TRBD1. The germline V gene has CDR1 KGHSH and CDR2 LQKENI. With V trimmed by 3 bases and J by 4 bases, 5 bases remained unmatched. CDR3 length: 16 amino acids. The CDR3 DNA follows: TGTGCCAGCTCACCCATGGACAGGGCCGGGGCCAACGTCCTGACTTTC. It translates to CASSPMDRAGANVLTF.

J is TRBJ1-1 and V is TRBV2; no firm D call. Germline loops: CDR1 SNHLY, CDR2 FYNNEI. The ends were cut back, 6 bases at V and 1 base at J, with 12 bases in the middle. The CDR3 covers 14 residues. The CDR3 DNA reads as TGTGCCAGCAGAGAGAGACACTCGAACACTGAAGCTTTCTTT. Translating it yields CASRERHSNTEAFF.

The chain has TRBV6-5 and TRBJ1-6, with unresolved D. V lost 3 bases and J 6 bases, leaving 6 bases between the germline ends. Germline lookup yields CDR1 MNHEY and CDR2 SVGAGI. This CDR3 spans 13 amino acids. CDR3 DNA: TGTGCCAGCAGTTATCCGGGTAATTCACCCCTCCACTTT. This codes for CASSYPGNSPLHF.

This CDR3 is CASSSNAGQGWGYTF. The CDR3 region has the DNA TGTGCCAGTAGCTCGAACGCGGGACAGGGATGGGGCTACACCTTC. V is TRBV19 and J is TRBJ1-2, with 9 bases aligning to TRBD1. Germline lookup yields CDR1 LNHDA and CDR2 SQIVND (reference sequence). Trimming at V came to 6 bases and at J to 8 bases, leaving 13 bases not matched to a gene. The CDR3 covers 15 residues.

The chain recombines TRBV2 with TRBJ1-5; D may be TRBD1 (6 bases). The germline gives CDR1 SNHLY, CDR2 FYNNEI. The V end lost 7 bases, the J end lost 7 bases, and 17 bases lay between the germline ends. The length of the CDR3 is 14 residues. The CDR3 DNA is TGTGCCAGCACAAGGACAGAGGTTGACCAGCCCCAGCATTTT. It encodes CASTRTEVDQPQHF.

The rearrangement joins TRBV19 to TRBJ2-3; 8 positions agree with TRBD2. V was clipped by 5 bases and J by 0 bases; unmatched bases: 10. CDR3 length equals 17 residues. Germline CDR1 LNHDA, CDR2 SQIVND (reference sequence). The CDR3 DNA is TGTGCCAGTAGTCTGAGACTAGCGTCTGAGAGCACAGATACGCAGTATTTT. The encoded protein is CASSLRLASESTDTQYF.

J is TRBJ2-4 and V is TRBV13; TRBD1 matches 7 bases. The J segment lost 4 bases and the V segment lost 5 bases, leaving 5 bases of the junction unmatched. The V gene's germline CDR1 is PRHDT and CDR2 FYEKMQ (reference sequence). The CDR3 sequence is 14 residues long. The CDR3 spells CASSHPTGKNIQYF. The CDR3 DNA sequence: TGTGCCAGCAGCCACCCGACAGGGAAAAACATTCAGTACTTC.

The chain carries TRBV5-8 and TRBJ1-2; D gene uncertain. V dropped 3 bases and J dropped 7 bases, with 16 bases sitting between them. Germline CDR1 reads SGHTS; CDR2 reads YDEGEE. CDR3 length: 14 residues. The CDR3 nucleotides are TGTGCCAGCAGCTCTATCCCCTTACAGTTTGGCTACACCTTC. Its translation: CASSSIPLQFGYTF. Complete variable domain (other parts from reference TRBV5-8 and TRBJ1-2): EAGVTQSPTHLIKTRGQQATLRCSPISGHTSVYWYQQALGLGLQFLLWYDEGEERNRGNFPPRFSGRQFPNYSSELNVNALELEDSALYLCASSSIPLQFGYTFGSGTRLTVV.

V gene TRBV6-5 combines with J gene TRBJ2-3, with D perhaps TRBD2 (5 bases). Trimming removed 10 bases at V and 2 bases at J, with 19 bases between. The CDR3 is 15 amino acids. Germline V gene sequence: CDR1 MNHEY, CDR2 SVGAGI. For the CDR3, the DNA is TGTGCCACGAACTTTTACGGGAAGTTCACAGATACGCAGTATTTT. Its protein product is CATNFYGKFTDTQYF.

This chain uses TRBV7-9 with TRBJ2-2, with D perhaps matching TRBD2 (7 bases). In germline, CDR1 is SEHNR, CDR2 FQNEAQ (reference sequence). V was cut by 7 bases and J by 4 bases, with 19 bases left in between. This CDR3 region has 16 residues. The CDR3 protein is CASTRLGGAPTGELFF. DNA of the CDR3: TGTGCCAGCACCCGGTTAGGGGGGGCCCCCACCGGGGAGCTGTTTTTT.

This rearrangement joins TRBV24-1 to TRBJ1-4; the match to TRBD1 covers 11 bases. The germline CDR1 and CDR2 sequences are KGHDR and SFDVKD. The CDR3 is 16 amino acids. Trimming at V came to 3 bases and at J to 7 bases, leaving 6 bases not matched to a gene. This chain's CDR3 is CATSDGGQGAVEKLFF. CDR3 sequence (DNA): TGTGCCACCAGTGATGGCGGACAGGGGGCAGTTGAAAAACTGTTTTTT.

CDR3 bases: TGTGCCAGCAGCGCCTTTGGCGGGAGGTTGGTCGATGAGCAGTTCTTC. It codes for CASSAFGGRLVDEQFF. The J gene is TRBJ2-1, the V gene TRBV7-8; 8 bases agree with TRBD2. Germline CDR1 reads SGHVS; CDR2 reads FQNEAQ. With V trimmed by 5 bases and J by 8 bases, 14 bases remained unmatched. This CDR3 is 16 amino acids long.

V usage is TRBV19 and J usage is TRBJ2-4, with D possibly matching TRBD1 (6 bases). Germline V gives CDR1 LNHDA, CDR2 SQIVND (reference sequence). V dropped 5 bases and J dropped 3 bases, with 14 bases sitting between them. This CDR3 is 15 amino acids long. The CDR3 is CASSYHRDVKNIQYF. CDR3 coding DNA: TGTGCCAGTAGTTATCACAGGGACGTCAAAAACATTCAGTACTTC.